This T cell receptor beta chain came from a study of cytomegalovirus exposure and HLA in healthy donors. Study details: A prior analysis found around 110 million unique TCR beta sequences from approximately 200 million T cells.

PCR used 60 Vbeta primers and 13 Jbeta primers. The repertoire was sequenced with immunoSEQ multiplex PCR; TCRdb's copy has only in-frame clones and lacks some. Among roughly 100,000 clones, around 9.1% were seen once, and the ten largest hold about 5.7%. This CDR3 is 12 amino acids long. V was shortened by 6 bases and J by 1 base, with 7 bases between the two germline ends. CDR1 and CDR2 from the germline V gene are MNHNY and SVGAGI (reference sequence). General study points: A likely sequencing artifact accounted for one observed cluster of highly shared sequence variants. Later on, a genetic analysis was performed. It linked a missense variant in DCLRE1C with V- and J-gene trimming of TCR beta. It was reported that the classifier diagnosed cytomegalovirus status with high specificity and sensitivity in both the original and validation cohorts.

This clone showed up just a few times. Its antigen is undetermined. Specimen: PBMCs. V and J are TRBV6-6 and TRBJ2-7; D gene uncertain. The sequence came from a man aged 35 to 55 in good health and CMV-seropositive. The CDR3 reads CASRQNSYEQYV. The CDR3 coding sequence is TGTGCCAGCAGACAGAATTCCTACGAGCAGTACGTC.